The next 20 T cell receptor beta chains were all read from a single sample in a study of cytomegalovirus exposure and HLA in healthy donors. The PCR was carried out with 60 Vbeta primers and 13 Jbeta primers. The assay was immunoSEQ multiplex PCR, and TCRdb's table has in-frame clones only and misses some. The sample shows about 34,000 clones, and around 1.9% sits with its ten largest clones. The sequencing input was PBMCs. Receptors were obtained from a woman aged 40 to 50 in good health and CMV-seropositive.

V usage is TRBV28 and J usage is TRBJ1-1; TRBD1 agrees at 7 bases. Germline loops: CDR1 MDHEN, CDR2 SYDVKM. V was clipped by 7 bases and J by 7 bases; unmatched bases: 6. The length of the CDR3 is 12 residues. As DNA, the CDR3 is TGTGCCAGCACCGCCAGGGGGTATGAAGCTTTCTTT. Its protein is CASTARGYEAFF.

This chain links TRBV11-2 with TRBJ2-3; no firm D call. Between the trimmed V and J ends, which lost 4 bases and 0 bases, there was a span of 14 bases. This CDR3 is built from 16 residues. Germline CDR1 and CDR2: SGHAT and FQNNGV. The CDR3 here is CASSSRHPSSTDTQYF. In nucleotides, the CDR3 is TGTGCCAGCAGCTCGCGACATCCATCTAGCACAGATACGCAGTATTTT. The full variable domain, with the rest looked up from reference TRBV11-2 and TRBJ2-3, is EAGVAQSPRYKIIEKRQSVAFWCNPISGHATLYWYQQILGQGPKLLIQFQNNGVVDDSQLPKDRFSAERLKGVDSTLKIQPAKLEDSAVYLCASSSRHPSSTDTQYFGPGTRLTVL.

The V call is TRBV5-6, the J call TRBJ1-2; possibly TRBD1 for D (5 bases). The CDR3 has 15 residues. Germline values: CDR1 SGHDT, CDR2 YYEEEE. Trimming cost V 3 bases and J 2 bases, with 14 bases left between them. The CDR3 region has the DNA TGTGCCAGCAGCTGGGGCCCCCAGGAGAACTATGGCTACACCTTC. Its translation: CASSWGPQENYGYTF.

The chain combines TRBV19 with TRBJ2-7; D is undetermined. The germline V and J ends were trimmed by 3 bases and 5 bases, with 17 bases remaining between them. The CDR3 covers 15 residues. Germline CDR1 LNHDA, CDR2 SQIVND (reference sequence). The CDR3 DNA follows: TGTGCCAGTAGTATCGCCGGCGGTCTTATCCACGAGCAGTACTTC. Its translation is CASSIAGGLIHEQYF. The entire variable domain, with the rest obtained from reference TRBV19 and TRBJ2-7, is as follows: DGGITQSPKYLFRKEGQNVTLSCEQNLNHDAMYWYRQDPGQGLRLIYYSQIVNDFQKGDIAEGYSVSREKKESFPLTVTSAQKNPTAFYLCASSIAGGLIHEQYFGPGTRLTVT.

This rearrangement joins TRBV27 to TRBJ1-6; 7 bases agree with TRBD1. Germline V gene sequence: CDR1 MNHEY, CDR2 SMNVEV (reference sequence). The CDR3 length is 16 residues. The trim removed 0 bases at V and 7 bases at J, leaving 6 bases unmatched. CDR3 sequence: CASSLSGQTPNSPLHF. CDR3 coding DNA: TGTGCCAGCAGTTTATCGGGACAGACTCCCAATTCACCCCTCCACTTT.

The CDR3 sequence is CASRHAEGRGRAYAYEQYF. The DNA for the CDR3 is TGTGCCAGTAGACATGCGGAGGGAAGGGGGAGGGCCTACGCCTACGAGCAGTACTTC. This chain uses TRBV19 with TRBJ2-7; D possibly corresponds to TRBD2 (7 bases). The germline V and J ends were trimmed by 6 bases and 2 bases, with 29 bases remaining between them. There are 19 residues in the CDR3. Germline CDR1 LNHDA, CDR2 SQIVND (reference sequence).

The chain recombines TRBV15 with TRBJ1-2; no clear D gene. The CDR3 length is 14 residues. Germline V gene lookup returns CDR1 LNHNV and CDR2 YYDKDF (reference sequence). Trimming left V 2 bases short and J 3 bases short, with 10 bases between. The CDR3 DNA sequence: TGTGCCACCAGCAGACCGACGGACTACTATGGCTACACCTTC. It codes for CATSRPTDYYGYTF.

The rearrangement joins TRBV6-6 to TRBJ2-7, with a possible D match to TRBD2 (5 bases). The germline V gene encodes CDR1 MNHNY and CDR2 SVGAGI (reference sequence). The CDR3 extends over 16 amino acids. In DNA form, the CDR3 reads TGTGCTAAATCTCCCCACCTACCTGCACGGGACTACGAGCAGTACTTC. Its protein is CAKSPHLPARDYEQYF.

The V call is TRBV30, the J call TRBJ1-5; D might be TRBD1 (5 bases). V was clipped by 4 bases and J by 5 bases, with 12 bases between them. CDR3 length: 13 amino acids. CDR1 and CDR2 (germline): GTSNPN, SVGIG (reference sequence). The chain's CDR3 is CAWNQGLDQPQHF. CDR3 sequence (DNA): TGTGCCTGGAATCAGGGTCTGGATCAGCCCCAGCATTTT.

The chain recombines TRBV28 with TRBJ1-2; 9 nucleotides line up with TRBD1. Germline V gene lookup returns CDR1 MDHEN and CDR2 SYDVKM. The CDR3 loop spans 15 amino acids. Germline trimming cut 3 bases from V and 4 bases from J; bases unmatched to any gene: 6. The CDR3 DNA follows: TGTGCCAGCAGTTTCGAACCGGGACAGGGCTATGGCTACACCTTC. Encoded protein: CASSFEPGQGYGYTF.

The rearrangement joins TRBV6-1 to TRBJ1-2; a possible D gene is TRBD1 (5 bases). Trimming took off 5 bases at V and 3 bases at J, with 16 bases between the two ends. The germline CDR1 and CDR2 sequences are MNHNS and SASEGT. CDR3 size: 15 residues. The CDR3: CASSPGALGDYGYTF. The CDR3 DNA reads as TGTGCCAGCAGTCCCGGAGCGTTAGGGGACTATGGCTACACCTTC.

The chain has TRBV6-6 and TRBJ2-7; 9 positions agree with TRBD2. From germline, CDR1 is MNHNY and CDR2 SVGAGI (reference sequence). CDR3 length: 12 amino acids. V was pared by 9 bases and J by 2 bases, with 2 bases of the junction left unmatched. CDR3 loop: CASSGSAYEQYF. In DNA form, the CDR3 reads TGTGCCAGTAGCGGGAGCGCCTACGAGCAGTACTTC.

The chain links TRBV19 to TRBJ2-3; TRBD2 is a possible D gene (6 bases). Germline lookup yields CDR1 LNHDA and CDR2 SQIVND (reference sequence). The length of the CDR3 is 12 residues. V lost 3 bases, J lost 6 bases, and 7 bases lay in between. The CDR3: CASSIGGDTQYF. The CDR3 DNA reads as TGTGCCAGTAGTATCGGAGGGGATACGCAGTATTTT.

This rearrangement joins TRBV19 to TRBJ2-5; D uncertain. The length of the CDR3 is 12 residues. The V end was cut by 1 base, the J end by 5 bases, with 5 bases between. Germline V CDR1 and CDR2: LNHDA, SQIVND (reference sequence). The CDR3 DNA reads as TGTGCCAGTAGTATAGGAGCGGAGACCCAGTACTTC. Translating gives CASSIGAETQYF.

The V and J genes are TRBV5-1 and TRBJ1-3; 7 bases align to TRBD1. The germline V gene encodes CDR1 SGHRS and CDR2 YFSETQ. The V gene end was trimmed by 3 bases and the J gene end by 0 bases; junction bases not matched to a gene: 6. The CDR3 totals 16 residues. CDR3 bases: TGCGCCAGCAGCTCGACGACAGGGAGCTCTGGAAACACCATATATTTT. Protein sequence: CASSSTTGSSGNTIYF.

V is TRBV6-1 and J is TRBJ2-7, with TRBD2 matching over 8 bases. J was trimmed by 6 bases and V by 4 bases; bases with no gene match: 8. There are 14 residues in the CDR3. Germline V CDR1 and CDR2: MNHNS, SASEGT. The CDR3 DNA reads as TGTGCCAGCAGTGGGGCGGGACTAGTCTTCGAGCAGTACTTC. Its protein product is CASSGAGLVFEQYF.

The CDR3 spells CAISEPNRGGQVKNKNYGYTF. The CDR3 DNA follows: TGTGCCATCAGTGAGCCCAACCGAGGAGGACAGGTTAAGAACAAGAACTATGGCTACACCTTC. The genes are TRBV10-3 and TRBJ1-2, with 7 bases aligning to TRBD1. This CDR3 has 21 residues. Losses at the gene ends were 2 bases for V and 2 bases for J; bases not matched to a gene: 23. The germline CDR1 and CDR2 sequences are ENHRY and SYGVKD.

The chain has TRBV9 and TRBJ1-3, with TRBD1 as a possible D gene (6 bases). Germline lookup yields CDR1 SGDLS and CDR2 YYNGEE. The V end was cut by 0 bases, the J end by 3 bases, with 13 bases between. This CDR3 contains 16 residues. In nucleotides, the CDR3 is TGTGCCAGCAGCGTAGTAGGCGACAGGTTTGGAAACACCATATATTTT. It is translated as CASSVVGDRFGNTIYF.

The chain recombines TRBV4-1 with TRBJ2-2, with 9 bases that match TRBD1. CDR3 length equals 14 residues. Germline V gene sequence: CDR1 MGHRA, CDR2 YSYEKL. J was trimmed by 7 bases and V by 4 bases; bases with no gene match: 4. The CDR3 DNA is TGCGCCAGCAGCCTCACAGGGGGCAGCGGGGAGCTGTTTTTT. This translates into CASSLTGGSGELFF.

This sequence joins TRBV6-1 and TRBJ2-3; D is possibly TRBD1 (6 bases). Trimming cost V 6 bases and J 2 bases, with 15 bases left between them. The germline CDR1 and CDR2 sequences are MNHNS and SASEGT. This CDR3 comprises 15 residues. The chain's CDR3 is CASRAERDNTDTQYF. CDR3 nucleotide sequence: TGTGCCAGCAGGGCTGAAAGGGACAACACAGATACGCAGTATTTT.